Listed here is a single T cell receptor (beta chain). The sample holds many counts of this clonotype. Its antigen target is currently unknown. The input lacks base qualities; no much larger clone sits a single base away. cDNA synthesis used template-switch 5'RACE with a primer carrying a 10-nucleotide random unique molecular identifier tagging each TCR transcript. Every sequencing run covered 15-18 subjects and yielded more than 180 million TCR-beta sequences. The RNeasy kit was used to extract total RNA. The KAPA Real-time Library Amplification kit was used to amplify TCR-beta VDJ regions with primers for the TCR constant region and the 5'RACE anchor. Sample indexes and Illumina adaptors were added in a first PCR, and a second PCR then increased library yield. The roughly 650 bp TCR product was size-selected on a 2% E-gel SizeSelection system after Ampure bead purification. Before pooling, libraries had their quality checked on a Bioanalyzer, their concentration measured with Qubit, and their quantity determined with the Kapa Library Quantification kit. An Illumina HiSeq 2500 was used to sequence the libraries paired-end at 2 x 150 bp. To increase sequence diversity, about 25-31% phiX was spiked into each library pool. As for how the authors treated the data: Quality-filtered reads were processed with the UMI-based MiGEC pipeline, and over 80% of raw TCR sequences were removed by the MiGEC pipeline during error correction. VDJ genes were aligned to IMGT germline references, and each clonotype was defined by a unique CDR3 amino acid sequence together with V-J genes. Clonal expansion, Shannon diversity and CDR3 relatedness (CalcPairwiseDistances, ClusterSamples) were evaluated with VDJtools, and phylogenetic trees were built with CLCbio workbench. A clone was classed as expanded if it had 8 or more unique UMIs, a cutoff based on coefficient-of-variation modelling across technical triplicates. TCRdb reran the public reads through fastp at Q25 and MiXCR, keeping productive beta chains. Identical CDR3 proteins give one entry, which carries the most common genes and DNA. TCRdb, rather than the study authors, made the V and J calls. This sample gives about 58,000 distinct CDR3 sequences in total; roughly 3.5% of them show up just once. The leading ten clones occupy approximately 7% of the sample.

For the unsorted PBMC libraries, 2 million PBMCs were stored in RNAlater at -80 degrees C until RNA extraction and were used to generate the libraries. Multiple sclerosis patients were enrolled in a US clinical protocol under which disease progression was evaluated by magnetic resonance imaging. Peripheral blood underwent Ficoll-Hypaque density gradient centrifugation to isolate PBMCs, which were then cryopreserved in liquid nitrogen. This record comes from a study of neurological immune-mediated disorders (dated by TCRdb to the late 2010s). Looking at the study overall: Among the approximately 34 multiple sclerosis patients, relapsing-remitting MS accounted for 31 and secondary progressive MS accounted for 3. Peripheral blood TCR-beta repertoires from patients with HTLV-I-associated myelopathy (HAM/TSP), patients with multiple sclerosis, and healthy controls were compared in the study using UMI-based sequencing. The approximately 100 TCR-beta libraries included longitudinal samples, technical triplicates and paired sorted CD4+ and CD8+ T-cell subsets alongside PBMC samples. The cohort included approximately 68 subjects: about 15 with HAM/TSP, some 35 with multiple sclerosis, and approximately 20 healthy controls. The research as a whole found: No association of the MS cluster with clinical or MRI features was observed, and the need for larger cohorts was stated by the authors. The highest TCR clonal expansion was observed in HAM/TSP patients, whereas the lowest was observed in MS patients, even when compared with healthy controls. No identical CDR3 amino acid sequences were found to be shared among expanded clones across subjects, suggesting that TCR-beta repertoires were private in all groups. In phylogenetic analysis, the repertoires of 18 of 34 MS patients grouped into a cluster of related CDR3 sequences, which suggests a possible signature at the repertoire level.

From its cysteine to its phenylalanine, the CDR3 spans 14 amino acids. Only the CDR3 region is kept as DNA, spanning 42 bases read in frame from base 1. V lost 6 bases and J lost 6 bases; the stretch between them is 17 bases long. According to the germline V gene, CDR1 reads SNHLY and CDR2 reads FYNNEI. This clonotype was obtained from a woman in her fifties or sixties with multiple sclerosis. The rearranged segments are TRBV2 and TRBJ1-1; D gene: possibly TRBD1, on 5 matching bases. Sequencing was carried out using PBMCs. For the CDR3, the sequence is CASRPLPGTSEAFF. The base sequence is TGTGCCAGCAGACCCCTCCCAGGGACTTCTGAAGCTTTCTTT.